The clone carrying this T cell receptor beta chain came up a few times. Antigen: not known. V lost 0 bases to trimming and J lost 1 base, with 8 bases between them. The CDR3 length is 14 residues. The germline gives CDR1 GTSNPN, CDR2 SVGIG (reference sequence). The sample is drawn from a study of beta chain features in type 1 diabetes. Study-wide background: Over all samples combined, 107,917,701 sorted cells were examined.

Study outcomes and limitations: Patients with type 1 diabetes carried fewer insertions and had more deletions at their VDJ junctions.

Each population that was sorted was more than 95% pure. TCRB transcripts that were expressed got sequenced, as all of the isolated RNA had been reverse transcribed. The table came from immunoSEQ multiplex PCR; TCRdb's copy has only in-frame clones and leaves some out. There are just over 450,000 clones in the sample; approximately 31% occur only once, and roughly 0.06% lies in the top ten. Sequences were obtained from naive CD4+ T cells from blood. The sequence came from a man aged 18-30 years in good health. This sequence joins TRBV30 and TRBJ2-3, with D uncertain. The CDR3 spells CAWSVKWGTDTQYF. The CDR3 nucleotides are TGTGCCTGGAGTGTCAAGTGGGGCACAGATACGCAGTATTTT.